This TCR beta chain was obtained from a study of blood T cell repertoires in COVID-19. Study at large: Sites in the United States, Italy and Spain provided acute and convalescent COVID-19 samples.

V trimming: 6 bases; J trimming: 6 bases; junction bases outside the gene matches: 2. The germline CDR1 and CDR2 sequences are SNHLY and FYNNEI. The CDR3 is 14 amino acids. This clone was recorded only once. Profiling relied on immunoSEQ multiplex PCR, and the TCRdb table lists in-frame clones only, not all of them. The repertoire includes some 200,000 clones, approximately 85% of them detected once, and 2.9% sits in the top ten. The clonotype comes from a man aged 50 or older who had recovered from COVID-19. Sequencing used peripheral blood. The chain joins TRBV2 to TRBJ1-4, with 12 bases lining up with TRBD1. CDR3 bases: TGTGCCAGCAGGGGGACAGGGGGCGATGAAAAACTGTTTTTT. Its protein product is CASRGTGGDEKLFF. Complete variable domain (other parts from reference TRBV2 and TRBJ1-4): EPEVTQTPSHQVTQMGQEVILRCVPISNHLYFYWYRQILGQKVEFLVSFYNNEISEKSEIFDDQFSVERPDGSNFTLKIRSTKLEDSAMYFCASRGTGGDEKLFFGSGTQLSVL.